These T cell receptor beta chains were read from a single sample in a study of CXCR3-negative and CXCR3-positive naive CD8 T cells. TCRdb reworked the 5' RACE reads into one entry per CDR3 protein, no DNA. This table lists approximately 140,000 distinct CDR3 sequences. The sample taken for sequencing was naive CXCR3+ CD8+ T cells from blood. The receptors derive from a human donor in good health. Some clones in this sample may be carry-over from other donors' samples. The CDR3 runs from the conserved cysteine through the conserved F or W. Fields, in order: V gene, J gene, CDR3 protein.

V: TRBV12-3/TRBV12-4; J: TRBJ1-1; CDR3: CASSGELNTEAFF
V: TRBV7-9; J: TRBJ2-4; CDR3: CASSLGHGQRKDIQYF
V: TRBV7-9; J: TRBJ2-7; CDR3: CASSLPISYEQHF
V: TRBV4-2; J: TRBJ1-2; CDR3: CASSQDFGTANYGYTF
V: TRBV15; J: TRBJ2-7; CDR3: CATSTRDRVGEQYF
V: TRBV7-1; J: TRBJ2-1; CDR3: CASSSRQGGSYNEQFF
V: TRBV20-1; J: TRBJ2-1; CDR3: CSAVGGSVVEQFF
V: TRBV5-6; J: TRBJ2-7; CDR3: CASNLEGGLGIYEQYF
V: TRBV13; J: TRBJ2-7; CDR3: CASSLLGSGPEGKEQYF
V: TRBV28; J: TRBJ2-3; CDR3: CASSYPLSSSDTQYF
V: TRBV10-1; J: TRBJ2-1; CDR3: CASSPELPGDEQFF
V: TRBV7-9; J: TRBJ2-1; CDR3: CASSFHRVPYNEQFF
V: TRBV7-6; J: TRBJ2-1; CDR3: CASSPGTTSYNEQFF
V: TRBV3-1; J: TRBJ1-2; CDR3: CASSQGGGPGGYTF
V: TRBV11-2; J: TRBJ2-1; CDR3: CASSGMTEGYGNEQFF
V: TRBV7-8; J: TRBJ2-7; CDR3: CAGSYLSVEQYF
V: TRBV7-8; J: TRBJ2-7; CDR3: CASSSTLSYEQYF
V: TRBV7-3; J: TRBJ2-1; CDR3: CASSSEHYNEQFF
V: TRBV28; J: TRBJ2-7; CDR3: CASSRSHRDTYEQYF
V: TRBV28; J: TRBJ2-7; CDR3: CASSLLGSGLYEQYF
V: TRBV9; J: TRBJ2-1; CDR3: CASSVVGDPYNEQFF
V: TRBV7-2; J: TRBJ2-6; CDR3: CASSPVGPEGGGANVLTF
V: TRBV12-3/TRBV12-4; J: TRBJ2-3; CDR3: CASRASGRVTDTQYF
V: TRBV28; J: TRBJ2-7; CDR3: CASSLRIGFDEQYF
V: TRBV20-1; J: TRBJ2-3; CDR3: CSAREGTGSEWTQYF
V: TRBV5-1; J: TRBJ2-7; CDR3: CASSFSIGALYEQYF
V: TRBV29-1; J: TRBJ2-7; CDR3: CSVDDPYQDEQYF
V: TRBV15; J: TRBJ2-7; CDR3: CATSRMRPQGEIYEQYF
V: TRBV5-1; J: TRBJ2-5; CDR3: CASSSGLAGQETQYF
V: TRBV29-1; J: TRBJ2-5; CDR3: CSVPEPGVEETQYF
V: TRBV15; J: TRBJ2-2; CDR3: CATSRDRTGELFF
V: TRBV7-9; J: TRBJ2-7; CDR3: CASSLGSSGEQYF
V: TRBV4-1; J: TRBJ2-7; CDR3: CASSQGDRPYEQYF
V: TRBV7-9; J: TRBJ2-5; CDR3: CASSKVVEETQYF
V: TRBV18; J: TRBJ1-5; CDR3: CASSPPRDGYNQPQHF
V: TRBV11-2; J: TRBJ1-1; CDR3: CASGGTPNTEAFF
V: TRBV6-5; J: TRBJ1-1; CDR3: CASSSFMNTEAFF
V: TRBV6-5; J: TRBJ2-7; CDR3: CASSPFSASYEQYF
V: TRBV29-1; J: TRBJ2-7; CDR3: CSVLDSLSYSYEQYF
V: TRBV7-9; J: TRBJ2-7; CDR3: CASSTGQGVHEQYF
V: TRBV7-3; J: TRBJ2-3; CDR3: CASSSPRTGGDTQYF
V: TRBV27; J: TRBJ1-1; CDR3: CASASGYGNTEAFF
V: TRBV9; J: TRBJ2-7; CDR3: CASSSSGSSDEQYF
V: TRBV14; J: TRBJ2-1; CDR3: CASSPDRAYNEQFF
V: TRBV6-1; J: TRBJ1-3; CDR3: CASSEGGGGNTIYF